The 12 T cell receptor beta chains below were found in one sample sequenced in a study of blood T cell repertoires in COVID-19. Profiled with immunoSEQ multiplex PCR; TCRdb holds only in-frame clones, not every one. The sample lists about 99,000 clones, about 87% occurring once. The sequenced material came from peripheral blood. The receptors derive from a human donor in a cohort sampled during active or convalescent COVID-19.

This chain uses TRBV11-2 with TRBJ2-7, with D unclear. The germline CDR1 and CDR2 sequences are SGHAT and FQNNGV. V lost 4 bases and J 3 bases, leaving 7 bases between the germline ends. This CDR3 spans 12 amino acids. CDR3 sequence reads: CASSSLFYEQYF. In DNA, the CDR3 is TGTGCCAGCAGCTCGCTATTCTACGAGCAGTACTTC.

This rearrangement joins TRBV28 to TRBJ2-3; D remains ambiguous. Trimming took off 6 bases at V and 0 bases at J, with 13 bases between the two ends. The length of the CDR3 is 15 residues. CDR1 and CDR2 (germline): MDHEN, SYDVKM. CDR3 DNA sequence: TGTGCCAGCAGATACCGGAGCCCTAGCACAGATACGCAGTATTTT. The encoded protein is CASRYRSPSTDTQYF.

There are a few counts of this clone. The rearrangement links TRBV12-5 to TRBJ2-7; 8 nucleotides align to TRBD1. The V gene's germline CDR1 is LGHNT and CDR2 FRNRAP. The CDR3 sequence is 12 residues long. The V and J ends lost 6 bases and 7 bases, in that order; junction bases with no gene match: 5. The CDR3 DNA sequence: TGTGCTAGTGGGACAACAGGGGGTGAGCAGTACTTC. Amino acids: CASGTTGGEQYF.

The chain recombines TRBV19 with TRBJ1-1; TRBD1 matches 7 bases. Germline V gene sequence: CDR1 LNHDA, CDR2 SQIVND (reference sequence). CDR3 length: 15 residues. After removal of 4 bases from V and 3 bases from J, the junction contained 8 bases not matched to a gene. In DNA, the CDR3 is TGTGCCAGTAGTACCCCCCGGGGACAGTACACTGAAGCTTTCTTT. Its protein product is CASSTPRGQYTEAFF.

CDR3: CASSWQGVQTTQNEKLFF. The CDR3 DNA is TGTGCCAGCAGCTGGCAGGGGGTTCAAACCACACAAAATGAAAAACTGTTTTTT. This chain connects TRBV11-2 to TRBJ1-4; the match to TRBD1 covers 7 bases. Germline V gives CDR1 SGHAT, CDR2 FQNNGV. Trimming at V came to 4 bases and at J to 5 bases, leaving 16 bases not matched to a gene. The CDR3 contains 18 residues.

The rearrangement links TRBV10-3 to TRBJ1-6; 10 bases fit TRBD1. The V segment lost 0 bases and the J segment 14 bases; nucleotides outside the gene matches: 10. Germline V gives CDR1 ENHRY, CDR2 SYGVKD. The CDR3 is 16 residues long. The CDR3 DNA follows: TGTGCCATCAGTGAGTCGAGGACAGGGGGGGATTTGTCCCTCCACTTT. It yields the protein CAISESRTGGDLSLHF.

The V and J genes are TRBV2 and TRBJ1-3; possibly TRBD1 for D (6 bases). CDR1 is SNHLY, CDR2 FYNNEI, per germline. The CDR3 is 15 amino acids. Trimming took off 5 bases at V and 0 bases at J, with 11 bases between the two ends. The CDR3 DNA reads TGTGCCAGCAGTATAGGACAGCCCTCTGGAAACACCATATATTTT. Its translation is CASSIGQPSGNTIYF.

This clone was observed once. This rearrangement joins TRBV11-3 to TRBJ2-1; D perhaps matches TRBD1 (5 bases). Germline V lookup: CDR1 SGHNT, CDR2 YENEEA. This CDR3 has 16 amino acids. Trimming stripped 1 base from V and 2 bases from J, with 12 bases between. The CDR3 coding sequence is TGTGCCAGCAGCTTAGGGCACAGGTGGGCCTACAATGAGCAGTTCTTC. Encoded protein: CASSLGHRWAYNEQFF.

The V gene is TRBV5-1, the J gene TRBJ1-1; D may be TRBD1 (5 bases). Germline lookup yields CDR1 SGHRS and CDR2 YFSETQ. Trimming removed 1 base from V and 3 bases from J, with 13 bases in between. The CDR3 extends over 15 amino acids. The CDR3 DNA reads as TGCGCCAGCAGCTTGTTTCGACAGTCGCACACTGAAGCTTTCTTT. This encodes CASSLFRQSHTEAFF.

CDR3 coding DNA: TGTGCCAGCATCTGGACAGTTGATAGCAATCAGCCCCAGCATTTT. Translated, it gives CASIWTVDSNQPQHF. The V gene is TRBV6-5, the J gene TRBJ1-5; D possibly corresponds to TRBD1 (6 bases). The CDR3 is 15 residues long. CDR1 is MNHEY, CDR2 SVGAGI, per germline. V was clipped by 7 bases and J by 0 bases, with 13 bases between them.

The V call is TRBV9, the J call TRBJ2-1, with TRBD2 as a possible D gene (6 bases). This CDR3 comprises 16 residues. CDR1 SGDLS and CDR2 YYNGEE come from the germline V gene. The V end lost 0 bases, the J end lost 1 base, and 11 bases lay between the germline ends. CDR3 residues: CASSVAARGSYNEQFF. CDR3 coding DNA: TGTGCCAGCAGCGTAGCCGCCCGGGGGTCCTACAATGAGCAGTTCTTC.

This clone was observed a few times. The gene calls are TRBV18 and TRBJ2-3, with D possibly TRBD2 on 6 matching bases. V was shortened by 5 bases and J by 6 bases, with 15 bases between the two germline ends. The CDR3 loop spans 14 amino acids. The germline V gene has CDR1 KGHSH and CDR2 LQKENI. The CDR3 region is CASSSNGGHDTQYF. As DNA, the CDR3 is TGTGCCAGCTCATCAAACGGGGGTCACGATACGCAGTATTTT. Supplemented by reference TRBV18 and TRBJ2-3, the full variable domain reads NAGVMQNPRHLVRRRGQEARLRCSPMKGHSHVYWYRQLPEEGLKFMVYLQKENIIDESGMPKERFSAEFPKEGPSILRIQQVVRGDSAAYFCASSSNGGHDTQYFGPGTRLTVL.